The clone carrying this T cell receptor (beta chain) was counted only a few times. The sample is drawn from a study of blood T cell repertoires in COVID-19. Overall study: Sites in the United States, Italy and Spain provided acute and convalescent COVID-19 samples. PBMCs, B-cell-depleted T cells, or T cells provided the cDNA or gDNA that made up the material.

In the authors' workflow: Quantification of nucleated cells was approximated via reference gene primer amplification. The data were produced by immunoSEQ multiplex PCR, yet TCRdb's version contains in-frame clones alone and is incomplete. V and J calls and clone size are copied from that table; D and trimming were computed from the DNA. This table has over 100,000 clones, roughly 76% appearing once. Germline V gene data show CDR1 as SGHTA and CDR2 as FQGNSA. V lost 5 bases to trimming and J lost 4 bases; unmatched junction nucleotides: 4. The CDR3 sequence is 13 residues long. The sequenced material came from peripheral blood. The chain carries TRBV7-2 and TRBJ1-2, with 7 bases lining up with TRBD1. This clonotype originated in a human donor in a cohort sampled during active COVID-19. The CDR3 bases are TGTGCCAGCAGCCAAGGGGGCGGCTATGGCTACACCTTC. The encoded protein is CASSQGGGYGYTF.